This T cell receptor beta chain stems from a study of T-cell reconstitution after alpha-beta-depleted transplantation in children. Findings and caveats of the study: Day-60 TCRbeta diversity that was high in some patients was derived from surviving recipient T cells and thymic progenitors. Most T-cell counts and diversity one year after the transplant came from T cells that were newly produced.

With regard to this clonotype: The target antigen is unknown.

During its preparation, the TCRbeta library received unique molecular identifiers. TCRdb re-derived calls from the PCR reads in MiXCR, one entry per CDR3 protein. The sample consists of around 450,000 distinct CDR3 sequences, around 46% of them appearing once. Germline values: CDR1 MRHNA, CDR2 SNTAGT. The junction had 3 bases not matched to a gene; V was cut back by 1 base and J by 0 bases. The CDR3 is made up of 16 amino acids. This TCR was recovered from a girl under 10 years old with aplastic anemia, due to receive a stem cell transplant. The source was PBMCs, collected before TCRalphabeta/CD19-depleted stem cell transplant. The V and J genes are TRBV6-4 and TRBJ2-1, with 7 bases aligning to TRBD2. DNA for the CDR3: TGTGCCAGCAGTGACTTAGCGGGCAGCTCCTACAATGAGCAGTTCTTC. As protein: CASSDLAGSSYNEQFF.